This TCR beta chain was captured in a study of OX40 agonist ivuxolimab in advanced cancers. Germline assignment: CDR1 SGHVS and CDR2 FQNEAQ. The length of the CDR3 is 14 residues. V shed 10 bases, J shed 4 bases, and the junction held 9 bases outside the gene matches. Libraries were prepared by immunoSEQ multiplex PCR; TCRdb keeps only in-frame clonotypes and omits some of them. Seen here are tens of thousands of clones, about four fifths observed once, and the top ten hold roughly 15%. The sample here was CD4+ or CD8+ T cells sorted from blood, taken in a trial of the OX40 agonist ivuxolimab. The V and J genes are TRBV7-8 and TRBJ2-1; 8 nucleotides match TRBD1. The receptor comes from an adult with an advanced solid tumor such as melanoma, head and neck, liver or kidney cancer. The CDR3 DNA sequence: TGTGCCACCTCGGGGACAGGAGATTACAATGAGCAGTTCTTC. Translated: CATSGTGDYNEQFF.